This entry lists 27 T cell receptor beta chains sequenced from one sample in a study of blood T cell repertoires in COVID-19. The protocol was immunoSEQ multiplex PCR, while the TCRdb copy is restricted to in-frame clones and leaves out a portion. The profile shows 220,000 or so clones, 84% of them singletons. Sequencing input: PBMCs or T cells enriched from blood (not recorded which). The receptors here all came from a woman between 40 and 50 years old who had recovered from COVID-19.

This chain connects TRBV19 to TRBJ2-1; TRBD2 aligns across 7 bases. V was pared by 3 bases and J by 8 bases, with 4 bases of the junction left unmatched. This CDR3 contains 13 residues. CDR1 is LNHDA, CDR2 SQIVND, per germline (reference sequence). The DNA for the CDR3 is TGTGCCAGTAGTATGTATGGGGGGGATGAGCAGTTCTTC. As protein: CASSMYGGDEQFF.

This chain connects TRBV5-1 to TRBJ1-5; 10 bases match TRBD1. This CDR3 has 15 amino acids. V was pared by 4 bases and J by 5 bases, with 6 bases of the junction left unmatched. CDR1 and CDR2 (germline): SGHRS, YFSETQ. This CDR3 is CASSPLTGGDQPQHF. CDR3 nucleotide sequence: TGCGCCAGCAGCCCCCTGACAGGGGGCGATCAGCCCCAGCATTTT.

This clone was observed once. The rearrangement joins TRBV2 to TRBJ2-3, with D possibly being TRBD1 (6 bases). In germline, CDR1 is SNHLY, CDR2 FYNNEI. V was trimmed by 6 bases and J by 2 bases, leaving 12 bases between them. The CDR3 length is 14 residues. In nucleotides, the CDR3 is TGTGCCAGCAGAGTACAGGGAATCACAGATACGCAGTATTTT. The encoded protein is CASRVQGITDTQYF.

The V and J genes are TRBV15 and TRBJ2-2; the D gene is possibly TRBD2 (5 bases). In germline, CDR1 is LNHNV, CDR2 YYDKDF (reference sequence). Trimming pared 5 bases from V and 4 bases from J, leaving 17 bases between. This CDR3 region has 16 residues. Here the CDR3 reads CATSPRRLGSTGELFF. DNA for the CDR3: TGTGCCACCAGCCCCCGGCGGTTAGGGAGCACCGGGGAGCTGTTTTTT.

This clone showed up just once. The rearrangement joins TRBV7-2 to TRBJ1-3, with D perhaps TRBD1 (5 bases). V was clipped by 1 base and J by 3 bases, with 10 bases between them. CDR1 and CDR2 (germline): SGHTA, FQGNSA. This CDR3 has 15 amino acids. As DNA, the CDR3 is TGTGCCAGCAGCTTAGATGGGGGGATTGGAAACACCATATATTTT. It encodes CASSLDGGIGNTIYF.

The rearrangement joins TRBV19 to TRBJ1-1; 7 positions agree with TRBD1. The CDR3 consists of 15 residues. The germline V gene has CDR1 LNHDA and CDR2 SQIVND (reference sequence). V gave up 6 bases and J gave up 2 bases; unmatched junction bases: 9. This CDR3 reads CASRNPGQINTEAFF. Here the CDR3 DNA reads TGTGCCAGTAGGAACCCGGGACAGATAAACACTGAAGCTTTCTTT.

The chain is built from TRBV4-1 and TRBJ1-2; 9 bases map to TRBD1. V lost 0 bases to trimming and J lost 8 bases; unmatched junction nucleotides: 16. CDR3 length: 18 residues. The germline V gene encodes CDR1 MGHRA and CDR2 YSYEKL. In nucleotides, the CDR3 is TGCGCCAGCAGCCAAGATTCGTTGATCATGGACAGGGGTTGGGGCTACACCTTC. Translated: CASSQDSLIMDRGWGYTF.

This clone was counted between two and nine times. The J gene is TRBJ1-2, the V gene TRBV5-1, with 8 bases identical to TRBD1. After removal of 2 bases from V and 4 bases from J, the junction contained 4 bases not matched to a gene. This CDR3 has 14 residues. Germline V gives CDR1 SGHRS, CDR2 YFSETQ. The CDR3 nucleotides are TGCGCCAGCAGCTTCGGACAGGGTGGCTATGGCTACACCTTC. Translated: CASSFGQGGYGYTF.

The CDR3 coding sequence is TGTGCCGGTTTCGGTTCGGTGGATGGCTACACCTTC. This sequence encodes CAGFGSVDGYTF. The chain uses TRBV7-9 and TRBJ1-2; unclear D gene. Germline V lookup: CDR1 SEHNR, CDR2 FQNEAQ (reference sequence). The length of the CDR3 is 12 residues. Trimming left V 11 bases short and J 6 bases short, with 16 bases between.

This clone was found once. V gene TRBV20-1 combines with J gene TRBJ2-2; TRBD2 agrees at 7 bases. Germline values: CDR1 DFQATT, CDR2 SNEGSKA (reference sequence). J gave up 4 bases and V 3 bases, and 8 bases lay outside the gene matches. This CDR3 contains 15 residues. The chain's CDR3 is CSASLAGDSTGELFF. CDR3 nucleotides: TGCAGTGCTAGTTTGGCGGGAGATAGCACCGGGGAGCTGTTTTTT.

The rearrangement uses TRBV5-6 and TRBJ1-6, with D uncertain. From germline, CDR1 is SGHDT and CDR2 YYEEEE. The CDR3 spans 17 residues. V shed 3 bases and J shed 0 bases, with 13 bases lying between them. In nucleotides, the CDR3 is TGTGCCAGCAGCTCTCGGGAGCGGAGCTCCTATAATTCACCCCTCCACTTT. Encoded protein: CASSSRERSSYNSPLHF.

CDR3 DNA: TGTGCCAGCAGCCTGTCCCTGTTACAATCTAACTATGGCTACACCTTC. Amino acid sequence: CASSLSLLQSNYGYTF. The chain carries TRBV7-2 and TRBJ1-2, with D hard to call. V lost 5 bases to trimming and J lost 0 bases, with 16 bases between them. Germline V gene sequence: CDR1 SGHTA, CDR2 FQGNSA. The CDR3 spans 16 residues.

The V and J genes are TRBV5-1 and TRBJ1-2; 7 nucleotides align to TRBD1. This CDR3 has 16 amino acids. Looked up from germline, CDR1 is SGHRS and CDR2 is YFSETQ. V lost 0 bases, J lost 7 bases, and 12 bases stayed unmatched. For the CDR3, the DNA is TGCGCCAGCAGCTTGGTGGGGACAGTTCCCTCTTCTGGCTACACCTTC. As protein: CASSLVGTVPSSGYTF.

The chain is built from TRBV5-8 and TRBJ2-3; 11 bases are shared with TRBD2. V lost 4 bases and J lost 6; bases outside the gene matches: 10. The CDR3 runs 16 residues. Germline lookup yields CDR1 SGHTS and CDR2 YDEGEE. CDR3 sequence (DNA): TGTGCCAGCAGCATGCAGAATCGACTAGCGGGGGATACGCAGTATTTT. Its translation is CASSMQNRLAGDTQYF.

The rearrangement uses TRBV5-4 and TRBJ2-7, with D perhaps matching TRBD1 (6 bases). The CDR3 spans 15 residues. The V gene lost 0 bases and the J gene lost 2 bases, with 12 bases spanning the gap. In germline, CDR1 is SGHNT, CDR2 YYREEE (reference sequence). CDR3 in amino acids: CASSLGAGTTYEQYF. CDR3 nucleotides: TGTGCCAGCAGCTTGGGGGCTGGGACAACCTACGAGCAGTACTTC.

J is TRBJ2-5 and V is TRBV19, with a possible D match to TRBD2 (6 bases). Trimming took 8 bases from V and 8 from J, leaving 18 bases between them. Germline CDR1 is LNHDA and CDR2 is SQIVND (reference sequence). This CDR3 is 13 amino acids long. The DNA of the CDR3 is TGTGCCAGTTGTAGGAGGGAAGGAGCAACCCAGTACTTC. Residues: CASCRREGATQYF.

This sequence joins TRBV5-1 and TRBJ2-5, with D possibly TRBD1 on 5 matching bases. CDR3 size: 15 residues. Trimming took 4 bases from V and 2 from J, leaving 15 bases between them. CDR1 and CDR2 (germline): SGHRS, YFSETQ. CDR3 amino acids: CASSPWGLVQETQYF. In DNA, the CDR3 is TGCGCCAGCAGCCCCTGGGGCTTGGTTCAAGAGACCCAGTACTTC.

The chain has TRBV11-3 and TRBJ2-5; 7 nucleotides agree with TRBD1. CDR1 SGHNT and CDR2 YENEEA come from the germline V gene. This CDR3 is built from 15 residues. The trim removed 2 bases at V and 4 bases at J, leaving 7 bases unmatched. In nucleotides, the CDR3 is TGTGCCAGCAGCTTACTAACGGGACAGCGAGAGACCCAGTACTTC. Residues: CASSLLTGQRETQYF.

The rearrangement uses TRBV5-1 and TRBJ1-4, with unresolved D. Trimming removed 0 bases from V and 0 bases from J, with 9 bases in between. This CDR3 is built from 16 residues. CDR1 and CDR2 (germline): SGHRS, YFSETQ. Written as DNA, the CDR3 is TGCGCCAGCAGCTTGGGGGTCAGGACAACTAATGAAAAACTGTTTTTT. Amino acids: CASSLGVRTTNEKLFF.

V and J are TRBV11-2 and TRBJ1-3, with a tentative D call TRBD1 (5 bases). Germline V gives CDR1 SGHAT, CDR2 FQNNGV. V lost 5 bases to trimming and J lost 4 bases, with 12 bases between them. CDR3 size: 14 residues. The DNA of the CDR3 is TGTGCCAGCAGCCCTGGACAATCCGGAAACACCATATATTTT. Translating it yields CASSPGQSGNTIYF.

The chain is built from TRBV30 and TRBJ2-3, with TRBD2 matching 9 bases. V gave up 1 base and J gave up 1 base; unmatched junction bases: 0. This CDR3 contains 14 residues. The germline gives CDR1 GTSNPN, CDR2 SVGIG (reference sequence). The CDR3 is CAWSGLAGTDTQYF. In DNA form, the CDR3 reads TGTGCCTGGAGTGGACTAGCGGGCACAGATACGCAGTATTTT.

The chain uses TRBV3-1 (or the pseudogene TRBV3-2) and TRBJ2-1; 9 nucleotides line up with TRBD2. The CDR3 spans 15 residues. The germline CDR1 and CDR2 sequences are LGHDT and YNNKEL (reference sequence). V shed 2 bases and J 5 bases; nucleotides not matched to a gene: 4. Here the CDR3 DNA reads TGTGCCAGCAGCCAACGGGCTAGCGGGAACAATGAGCAGTTCTTC. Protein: CASSQRASGNNEQFF.

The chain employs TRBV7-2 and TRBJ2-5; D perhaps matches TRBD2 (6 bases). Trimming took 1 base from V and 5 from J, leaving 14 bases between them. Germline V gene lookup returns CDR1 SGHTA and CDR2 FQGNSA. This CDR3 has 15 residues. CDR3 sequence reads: CASSLVGLQQETQYF. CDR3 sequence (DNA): TGTGCCAGCAGCTTAGTCGGACTACAGCAGGAGACCCAGTACTTC.

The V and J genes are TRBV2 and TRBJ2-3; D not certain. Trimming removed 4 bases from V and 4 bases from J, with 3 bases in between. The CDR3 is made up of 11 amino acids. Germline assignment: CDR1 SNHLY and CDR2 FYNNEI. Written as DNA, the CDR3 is TGTGCCAGCAGTGCTGCAGATACGCAGTATTTT. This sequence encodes CASSAADTQYF.

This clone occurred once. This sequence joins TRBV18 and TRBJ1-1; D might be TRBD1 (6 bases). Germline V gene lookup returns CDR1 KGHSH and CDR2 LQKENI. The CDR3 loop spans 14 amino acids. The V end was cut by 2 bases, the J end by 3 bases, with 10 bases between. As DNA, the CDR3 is TGTGCCAGCTCACCAGCGGGGGCATACACTGAAGCTTTCTTT. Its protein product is CASSPAGAYTEAFF.

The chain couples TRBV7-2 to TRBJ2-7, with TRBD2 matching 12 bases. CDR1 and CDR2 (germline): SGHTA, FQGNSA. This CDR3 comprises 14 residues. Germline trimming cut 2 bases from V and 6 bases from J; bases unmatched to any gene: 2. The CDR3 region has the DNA TGTGCCAGCAGCTTACAGACTAGCGGGAGCGAGCAGTACTTC. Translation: CASSLQTSGSEQYF.

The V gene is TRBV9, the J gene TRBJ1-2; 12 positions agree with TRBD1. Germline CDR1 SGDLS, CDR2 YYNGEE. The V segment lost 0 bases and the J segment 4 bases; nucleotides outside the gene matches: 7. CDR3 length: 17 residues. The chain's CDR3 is CASSVDGTGGDSYGYTF. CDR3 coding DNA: TGTGCCAGCAGCGTAGACGGGACAGGGGGCGATTCCTATGGCTACACCTTC.